Included here is one T cell receptor beta chain sequence, with context. What it binds is not known. V was trimmed by 2 bases and J by 1 base, leaving 8 bases between them. CDR1 and CDR2 from the germline V gene are SEHNR and FQNEAQ (reference sequence). This CDR3 region has 15 residues. Time point described: baseline, week 1 (first vaccination visit). Specified treatment: pre-vaccination baseline after standard-of-care therapy. Sequencing was performed with immunoSEQ multiplex PCR; in TCRdb, only in-frame clones are kept and a portion is missing. Of tens of thousands of clones detected, about 91% appear once; the ten largest clones hold roughly 2.5%. These data come from a study of a mutant IDH1 vaccine in newly diagnosed glioma. As for the study in general: Mean patient age was about 40 years; roughly 62% were male and about 40% female. Most patients had received both radiotherapy and temozolomide, the prior options being radiotherapy, temozolomide, or both.

Study results and caveats: Pseudoprogression apparently tracked independently of changes in top peripheral T cell clonotypes. Most patients, approximately 92%, showed vaccine-induced immune responses.

Specimen: PBMCs, collected from a glioma patient treated with radiotherapy, temozolomide or both. The chain uses TRBV7-9 and TRBJ2-2, with no clear D. The receptor was isolated from a man aged 45-60 years with glioma. In nucleotides, the CDR3 is TGTGCCAGCAGCTTACTGTGGTGGAACACCGGGGAGCTGTTTTTT. The encoded protein is CASSLLWWNTGELFF.